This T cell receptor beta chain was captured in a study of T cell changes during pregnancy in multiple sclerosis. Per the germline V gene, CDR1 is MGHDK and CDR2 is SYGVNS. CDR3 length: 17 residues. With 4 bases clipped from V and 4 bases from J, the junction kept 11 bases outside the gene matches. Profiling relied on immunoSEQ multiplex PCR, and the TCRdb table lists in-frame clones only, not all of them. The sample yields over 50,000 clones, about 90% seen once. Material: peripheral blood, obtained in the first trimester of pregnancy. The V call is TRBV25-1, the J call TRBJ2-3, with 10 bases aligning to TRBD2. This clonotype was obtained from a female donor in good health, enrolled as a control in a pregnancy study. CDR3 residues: CASSGLGERGGSDTQYF. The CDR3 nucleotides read TGTGCCAGCAGTGGTTTAGGAGAGCGGGGGGGCTCAGATACGCAGTATTTT.